This TCR beta chain is from a study of blood T cells in healthy people across ages. Turning to this clonotype: The antigen is not known. Sequence at one end of the junction differs from germline and may be a read error.

Study findings and constraints: It was the long-lived donors that had more naive CD4+ cells and higher diversity than aged donors.

A second PCR of 7 to 11 cycles used a sample-barcoded 5' primer and a J-beta primer mix. One entry per CDR3 protein, called by TCRdb with MiXCR from the 5' RACE reads. The sample holds a few hundred thousand distinct CDR3 sequences; about 52% are singletons and the top ten take under 60%. Aged about 6 to 95, donors were systemically healthy Caucasians from Russia. Every sample had a minimum of 7 million PBMCs isolated. The CDR3 spans 13 residues. Germline V lookup: CDR1 SQVTM, CDR2 ANQGSEA. The sequencing input was blood. V usage is TRBV29-1 and J usage is TRBJ1-4; 9 bases line up with TRBD1. The sequence came from a man in his fifties or sixties in good health. The CDR3 region has the DNA TGCGGCGTCCGGACAGGGGAACATGAAAAACTGTTTTTT. Protein product: CGVRTGEHEKLFF.